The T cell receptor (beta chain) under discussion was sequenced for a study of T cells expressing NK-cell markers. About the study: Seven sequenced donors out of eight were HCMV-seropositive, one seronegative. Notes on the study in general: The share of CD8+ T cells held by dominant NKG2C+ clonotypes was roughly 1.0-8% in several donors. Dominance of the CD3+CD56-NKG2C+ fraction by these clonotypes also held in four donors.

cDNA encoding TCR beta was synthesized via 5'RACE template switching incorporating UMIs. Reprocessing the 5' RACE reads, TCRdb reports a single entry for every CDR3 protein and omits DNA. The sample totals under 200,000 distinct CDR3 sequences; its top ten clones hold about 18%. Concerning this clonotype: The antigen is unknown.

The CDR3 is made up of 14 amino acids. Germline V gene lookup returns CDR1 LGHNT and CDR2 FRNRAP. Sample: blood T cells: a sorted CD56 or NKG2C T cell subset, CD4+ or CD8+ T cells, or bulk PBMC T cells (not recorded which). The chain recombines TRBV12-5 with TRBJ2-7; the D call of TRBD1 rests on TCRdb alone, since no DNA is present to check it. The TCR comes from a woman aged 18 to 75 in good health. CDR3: CASGLRGAFYEQYF.